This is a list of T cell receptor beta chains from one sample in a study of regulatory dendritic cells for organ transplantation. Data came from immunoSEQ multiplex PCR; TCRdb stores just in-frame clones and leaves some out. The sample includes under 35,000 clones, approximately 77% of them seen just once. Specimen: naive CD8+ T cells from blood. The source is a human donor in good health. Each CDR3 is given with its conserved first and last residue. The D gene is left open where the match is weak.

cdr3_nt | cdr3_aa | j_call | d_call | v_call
TGTGCCAGCAGCGTAGGAGGAGGGACAGGGTCCACCGGGGAGCTGTTTTTT | CASSVGGGTGSTGELFF | TRBJ2-2 | TRBD1 | TRBV9
TGTGCCAGCAGCCTGAAACAGGGGAGCTCTGGAAACACCATATATTTT | CASSLKQGSSGNTIYF | TRBJ1-3 | TRBD1 | TRBV7-9
TGTGCCAGCAGCTCCGGGACACCGAACACTGAAGCTTTCTTT | CASSSGTPNTEAFF | TRBJ1-1 | . | TRBV9
TGTGCCAGCAGCTGGCCCGAGGCAGGGAGGGAGACCCAGTACTTC | CASSWPEAGRETQYF | TRBJ2-5 | . | TRBV7-9
TGCGCCAGCAGCCAATCGGACAGGGGAGGTGAAAAACTGTTTTTT | CASSQSDRGGEKLFF | TRBJ1-4 | TRBD1 | TRBV4-3
TGCGCCAGCAGCATCCTTGGAGACACCATATATTTT | CASSILGDTIYF | TRBJ1-3 | . | TRBV4-1
TGTGCCAGCAGCCCACTAGCGGGGGGAACCGGGGAGCTGTTTTTT | CASSPLAGGTGELFF | TRBJ2-2 | TRBD2 | TRBV7-8
TGCAGTGCCCAAGTGGCCTATGGCTACACCTTC | CSAQVAYGYTF | TRBJ1-2 | . | TRBV20-1
TGTGCCAGCAGCCCGGACAGGGGATCCTACAATGAGCAGTTCTTC | CASSPDRGSYNEQFF | TRBJ2-1 | TRBD1 | TRBV27
TGTGCCAGCAGCGACCGGGACAGGGGGAACTCACCCCTCCACTTT | CASSDRDRGNSPLHF | TRBJ1-6 | TRBD1 | TRBV25-1
TGTGCCAGCAGTTCAGGGATCTCTAACTATGGCTACACCTTC | CASSSGISNYGYTF | TRBJ1-2 | . | TRBV25-1
TGTGCCAGCAGCTTAGGTGTGGGGAGCTCCTATAATTCACCCCTCCACTTT | CASSLGVGSSYNSPLHF | TRBJ1-6 | . | TRBV11-2
TGTGCCATCAGTGAGTCGCGGGGAAACCAAGAGACCCAGTACTTC | CAISESRGNQETQYF | TRBJ2-5 | . | TRBV10-3
TGTGCCAGCAGGGGGACAGCCAGTTTAACCCTCCACTTT | CASRGTASLTLHF | TRBJ1-6 | TRBD1 | TRBV6-5
TGCGCCAGCAGCTTGGAGCGGGGGGCGTACCAAGAGACCCAGTACTTC | CASSLERGAYQETQYF | TRBJ2-5 | TRBD2 | TRBV5-1
TGCAGCGCTTGGGGGGGTAGACTAGCCAAAAACATTCAGTACTTC | CSAWGGRLAKNIQYF | TRBJ2-4 | TRBD2 | TRBV29-1
TGTGCCAGCAGCTTAGACTTTCAGCCCCAGCATTTT | CASSLDFQPQHF | TRBJ1-5 | . | TRBV7-9
TGTGCCAGCAGCACCCTACTCGAGGAGGAAAAACTGTTTTTT | CASSTLLEEEKLFF | TRBJ1-4 | . | TRBV5-5
TGTGCCAGCAGCCCAACGAGCGGATCGAGGGAGCAGTACTTC | CASSPTSGSREQYF | TRBJ2-7 | . | TRBV7-6